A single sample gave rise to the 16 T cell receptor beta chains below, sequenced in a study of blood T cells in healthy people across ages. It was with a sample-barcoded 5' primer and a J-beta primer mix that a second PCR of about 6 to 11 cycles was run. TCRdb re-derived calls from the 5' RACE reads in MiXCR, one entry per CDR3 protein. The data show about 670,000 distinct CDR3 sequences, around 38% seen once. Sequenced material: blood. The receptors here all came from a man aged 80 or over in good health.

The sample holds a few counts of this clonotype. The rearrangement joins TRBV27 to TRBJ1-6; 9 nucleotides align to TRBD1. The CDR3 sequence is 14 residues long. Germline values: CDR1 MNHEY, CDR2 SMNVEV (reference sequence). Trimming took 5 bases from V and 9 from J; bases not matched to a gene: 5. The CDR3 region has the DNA TGTGCCAGCAGTCTCCGGGACAGGGCTTCACCCCTCCACTTT. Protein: CASSLRDRASPLHF.

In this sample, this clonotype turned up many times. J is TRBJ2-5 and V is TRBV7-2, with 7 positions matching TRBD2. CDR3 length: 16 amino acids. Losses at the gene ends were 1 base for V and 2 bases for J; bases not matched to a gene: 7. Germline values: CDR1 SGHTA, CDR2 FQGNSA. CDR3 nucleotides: TGTGCCAGCAGCTTAGGGGGCGGGAGAGTTCAAGAGACCCAGTACTTC. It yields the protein CASSLGGGRVQETQYF.

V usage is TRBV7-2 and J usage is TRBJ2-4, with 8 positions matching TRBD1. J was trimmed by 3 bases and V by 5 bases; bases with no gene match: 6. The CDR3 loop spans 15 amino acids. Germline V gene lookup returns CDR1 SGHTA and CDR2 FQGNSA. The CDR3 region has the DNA TGTGCCAGCAGCCAGGACAGGGACGGCAAAAACATTCAGTACTTC. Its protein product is CASSQDRDGKNIQYF.

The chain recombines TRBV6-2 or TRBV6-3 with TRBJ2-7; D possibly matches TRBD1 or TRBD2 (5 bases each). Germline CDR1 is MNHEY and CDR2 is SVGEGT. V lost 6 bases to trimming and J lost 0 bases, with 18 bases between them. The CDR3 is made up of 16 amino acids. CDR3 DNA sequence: TGTGCCAGCAGCGATCAGGGCCACGGAGGCTCCTACGAGCAGTACTTC. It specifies CASSDQGHGGSYEQYF.

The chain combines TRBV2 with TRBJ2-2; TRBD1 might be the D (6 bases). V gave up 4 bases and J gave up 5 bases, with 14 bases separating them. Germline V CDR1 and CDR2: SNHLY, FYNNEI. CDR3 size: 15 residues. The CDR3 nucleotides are TGTGCCAGCAGTGGATCTACAGGGTCTACCGGGGAGCTGTTTTTT. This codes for CASSGSTGSTGELFF.

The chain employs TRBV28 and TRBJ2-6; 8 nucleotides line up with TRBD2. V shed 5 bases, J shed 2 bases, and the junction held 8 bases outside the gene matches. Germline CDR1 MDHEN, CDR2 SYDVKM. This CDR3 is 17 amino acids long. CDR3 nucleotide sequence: TGTGCCAGCAGTGACACTAGCGGTCTCACTGGGGCCAACGTCCTGACTTTC. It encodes CASSDTSGLTGANVLTF.

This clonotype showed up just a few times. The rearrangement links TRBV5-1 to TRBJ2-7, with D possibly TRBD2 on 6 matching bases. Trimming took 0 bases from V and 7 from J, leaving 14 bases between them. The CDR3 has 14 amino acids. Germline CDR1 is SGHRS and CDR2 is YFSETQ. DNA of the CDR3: TGCGCCAGCAGCTTGGTTGGGATTGCGGGGGAGCAGTACTTC. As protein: CASSLVGIAGEQYF. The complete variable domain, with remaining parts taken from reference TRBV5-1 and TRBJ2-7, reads KAGVTQTPRYLIKTRGQQVTLSCSPISGHRSVSWYQQTPGQGLQFLFEYFSETQRNKGNFPGRFSGRQFSNSRSEMNVSTLELGDSALYLCASSLVGIAGEQYFGPGTRLTVT.

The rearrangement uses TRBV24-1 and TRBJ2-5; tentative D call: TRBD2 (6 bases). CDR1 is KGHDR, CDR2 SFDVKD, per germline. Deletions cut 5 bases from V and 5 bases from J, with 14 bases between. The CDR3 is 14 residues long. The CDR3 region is CATSAGGGAETQYF. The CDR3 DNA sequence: TGTGCCACCAGTGCCGGAGGAGGGGCCGAGACCCAGTACTTC.

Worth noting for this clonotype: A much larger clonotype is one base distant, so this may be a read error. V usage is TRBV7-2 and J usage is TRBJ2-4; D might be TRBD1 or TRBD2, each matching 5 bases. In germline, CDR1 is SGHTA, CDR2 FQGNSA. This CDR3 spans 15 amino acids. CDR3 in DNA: TGTGCCAGCGGCTTGAGCCGGGGTTCAAAGGGACCCCAGTACTTC. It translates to CASGLSRGSKGPQYF.

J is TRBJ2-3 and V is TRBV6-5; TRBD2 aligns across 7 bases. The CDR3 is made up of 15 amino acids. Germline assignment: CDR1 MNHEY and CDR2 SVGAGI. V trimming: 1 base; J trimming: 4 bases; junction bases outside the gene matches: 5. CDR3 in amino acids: CASSYWGGSADTQYF. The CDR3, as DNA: TGTGCCAGCAGTTACTGGGGAGGGTCCGCAGATACGCAGTATTTT.

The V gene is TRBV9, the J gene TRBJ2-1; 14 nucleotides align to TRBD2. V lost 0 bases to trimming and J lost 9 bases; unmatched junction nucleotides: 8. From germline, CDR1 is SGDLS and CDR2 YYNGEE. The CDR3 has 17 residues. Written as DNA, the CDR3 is TGTGCCAGCAGCGTAGGTGGGAGAGGACTAGCGGGAGGTGAGCAGTTCTTC. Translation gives CASSVGGRGLAGGEQFF.

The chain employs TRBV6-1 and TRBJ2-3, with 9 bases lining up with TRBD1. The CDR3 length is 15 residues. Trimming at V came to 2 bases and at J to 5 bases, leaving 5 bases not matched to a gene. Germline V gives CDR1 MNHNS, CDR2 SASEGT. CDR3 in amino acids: CASSEPGTGKDTQYF. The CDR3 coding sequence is TGTGCCAGCAGTGAACCCGGGACAGGGAAAGATACGCAGTATTTT.

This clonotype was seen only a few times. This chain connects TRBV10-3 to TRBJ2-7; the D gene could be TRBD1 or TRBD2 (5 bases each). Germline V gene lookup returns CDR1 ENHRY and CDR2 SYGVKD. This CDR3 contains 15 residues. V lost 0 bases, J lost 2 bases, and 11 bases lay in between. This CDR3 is CAISESGPRTYEQYF. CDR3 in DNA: TGTGCCATCAGTGAGTCGGGACCGAGGACCTACGAGCAGTACTTC.

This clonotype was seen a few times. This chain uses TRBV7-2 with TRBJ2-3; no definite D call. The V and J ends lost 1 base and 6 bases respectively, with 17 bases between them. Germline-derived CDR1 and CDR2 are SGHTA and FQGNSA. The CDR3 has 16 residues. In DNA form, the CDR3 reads TGTGCCAGCAGCTTAGTTAACTACTACATAAGGGATACGCAGTATTTT. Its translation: CASSLVNYYIRDTQYF.

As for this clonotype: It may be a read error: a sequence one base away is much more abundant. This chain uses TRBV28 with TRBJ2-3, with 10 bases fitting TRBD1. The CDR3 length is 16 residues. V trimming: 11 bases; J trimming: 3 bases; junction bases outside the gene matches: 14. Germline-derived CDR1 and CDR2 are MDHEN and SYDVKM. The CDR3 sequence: CACIPWDRGETDTQYF. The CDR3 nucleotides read TGTGCCTGCATTCCTTGGGACAGGGGAGAGACAGATACGCAGTATTTT.

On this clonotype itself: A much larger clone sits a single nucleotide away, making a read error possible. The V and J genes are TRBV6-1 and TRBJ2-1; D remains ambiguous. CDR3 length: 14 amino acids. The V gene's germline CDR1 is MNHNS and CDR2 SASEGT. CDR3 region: CTSSVGSSYNEQFF. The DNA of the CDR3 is TGTACCAGCAGTGTGGGCAGCTCCTACAATGAGCAGTTCTTC.